This T cell receptor beta chain was documented in a study of blood T cell repertoires in COVID-19. TCRdb's table, derived via immunoSEQ multiplex PCR, lists solely in-frame clones and lacks some. The data show approximately 130,000 clones, 80% to 90% seen once. Sequenced: peripheral blood. This receptor was taken from a man aged 50-59 years with active COVID-19.

The CDR3 reads CASSVSGGALDNEQFF. Here the CDR3 DNA reads TGTGCCAGCAGCGTTAGCGGGGGGGCCCTTGACAATGAGCAGTTCTTC. The chain employs TRBV9 and TRBJ2-1; TRBD2 matches at 11 bases. V trimming: 2 bases; J trimming: 5 bases; junction bases outside the gene matches: 6. The CDR3 is 16 amino acids. Germline CDR1 is SGDLS and CDR2 is YYNGEE.